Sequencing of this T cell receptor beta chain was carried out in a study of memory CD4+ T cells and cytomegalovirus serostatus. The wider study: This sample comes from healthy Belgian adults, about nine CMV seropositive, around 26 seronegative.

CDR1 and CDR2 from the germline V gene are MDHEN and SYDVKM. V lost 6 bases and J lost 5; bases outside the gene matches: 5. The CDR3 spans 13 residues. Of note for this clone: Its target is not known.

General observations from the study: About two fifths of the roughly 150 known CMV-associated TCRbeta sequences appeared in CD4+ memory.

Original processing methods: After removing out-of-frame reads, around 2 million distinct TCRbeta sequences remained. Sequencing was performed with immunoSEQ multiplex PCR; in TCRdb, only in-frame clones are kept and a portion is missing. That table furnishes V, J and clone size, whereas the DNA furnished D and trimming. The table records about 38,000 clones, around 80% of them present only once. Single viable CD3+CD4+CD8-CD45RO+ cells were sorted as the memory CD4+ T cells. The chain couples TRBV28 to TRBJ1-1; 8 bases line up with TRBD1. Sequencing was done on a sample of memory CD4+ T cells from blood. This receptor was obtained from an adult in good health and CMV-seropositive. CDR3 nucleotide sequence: TGTGCCAGCAGCGGACAGGGCTGGACTGAAGCTTTCTTT. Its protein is CASSGQGWTEAFF.